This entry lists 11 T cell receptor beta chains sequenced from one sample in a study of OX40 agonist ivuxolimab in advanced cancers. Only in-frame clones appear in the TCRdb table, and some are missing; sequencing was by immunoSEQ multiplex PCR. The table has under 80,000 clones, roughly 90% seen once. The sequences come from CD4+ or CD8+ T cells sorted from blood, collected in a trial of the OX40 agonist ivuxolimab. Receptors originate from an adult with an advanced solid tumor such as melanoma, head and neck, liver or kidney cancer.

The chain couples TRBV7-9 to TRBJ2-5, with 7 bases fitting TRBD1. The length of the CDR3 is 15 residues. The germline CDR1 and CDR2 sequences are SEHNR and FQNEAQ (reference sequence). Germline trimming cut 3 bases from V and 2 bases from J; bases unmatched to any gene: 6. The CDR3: CASSFGDRNQETQYF. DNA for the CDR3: TGTGCCAGCAGCTTCGGGGACAGAAATCAAGAGACCCAGTACTTC. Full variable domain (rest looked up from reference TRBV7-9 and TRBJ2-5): DTGVSQNPRHKITKRGQNVTFRCDPISEHNRLYWYRQTLGQGPEFLTYFQNEAQLEKSRLLSDRFSAERPKGSFSTLEIQRTEQGDSAMYLCASSFGDRNQETQYFGPGTRLLVL.

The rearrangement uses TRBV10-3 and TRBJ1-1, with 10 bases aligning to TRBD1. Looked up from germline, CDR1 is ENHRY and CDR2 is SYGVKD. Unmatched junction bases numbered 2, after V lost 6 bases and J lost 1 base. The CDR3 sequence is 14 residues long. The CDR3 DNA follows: TGTGCCATCAGCCGGACAGGGGGGAACACTGAAGCTTTCTTT. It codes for CAISRTGGNTEAFF.

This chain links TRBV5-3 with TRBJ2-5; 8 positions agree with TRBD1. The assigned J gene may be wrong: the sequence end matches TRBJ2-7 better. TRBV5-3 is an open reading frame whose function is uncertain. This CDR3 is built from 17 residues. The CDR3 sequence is CASHTPMTGVKSYEQYF. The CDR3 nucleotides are TGTGCCAGTCATACCCCCATGACAGGGGTTAAGTCCTACGAGCAGTACTTC.

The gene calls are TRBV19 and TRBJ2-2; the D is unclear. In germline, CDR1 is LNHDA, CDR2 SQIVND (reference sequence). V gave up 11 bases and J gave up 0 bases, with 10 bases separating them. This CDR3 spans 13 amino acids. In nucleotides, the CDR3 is TGTGCCGGTAAAAACCCGAACACCGGGGAGCTGTTTTTT. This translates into CAGKNPNTGELFF.

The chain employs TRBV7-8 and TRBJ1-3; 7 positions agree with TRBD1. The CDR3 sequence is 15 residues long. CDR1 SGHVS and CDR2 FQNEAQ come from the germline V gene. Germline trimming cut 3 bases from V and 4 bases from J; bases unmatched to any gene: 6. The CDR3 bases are TGTGCCAGCAGCTTTTCAACAGGGGTAGGAAACACCATATATTTT. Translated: CASSFSTGVGNTIYF.

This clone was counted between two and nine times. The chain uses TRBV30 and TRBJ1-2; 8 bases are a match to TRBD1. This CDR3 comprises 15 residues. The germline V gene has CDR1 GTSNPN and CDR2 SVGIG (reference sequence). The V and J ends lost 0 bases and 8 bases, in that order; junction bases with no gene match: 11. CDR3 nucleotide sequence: TGTGCCTGGAGTGTACTTGGACAGGGATCGCAAGGCTACACCTTC. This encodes CAWSVLGQGSQGYTF.

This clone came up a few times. The CDR3 bases are TGTGCCAGCAGCCAAGCTCTAGCGGGATATAGCACAGATACGCAGTATTTT. It translates to CASSQALAGYSTDTQYF. J is TRBJ2-3 and V is TRBV14; TRBD2 matches at 9 bases. This CDR3 is built from 17 residues. CDR1 and CDR2 (germline): SGHDN, FVKESK. V shed 1 base, J shed 0 bases, and the junction held 5 bases outside the gene matches. Combining the CDR3 with reference TRBV14 and TRBJ2-3 gives the whole variable domain EAGVTQFPSHSVIEKGQTVTLRCDPISGHDNLYWYRRVMGKEIKFLLHFVKESKQDESGMPNNRFLAERTGGTYSTLKVQPAELEDSGVYFCASSQALAGYSTDTQYFGPGTRLTVL.

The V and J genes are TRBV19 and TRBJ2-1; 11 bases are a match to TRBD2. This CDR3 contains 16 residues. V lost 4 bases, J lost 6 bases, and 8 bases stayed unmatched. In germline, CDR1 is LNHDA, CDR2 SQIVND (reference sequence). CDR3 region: CASSRTISGGVNEQFF. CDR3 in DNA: TGTGCCAGTAGTAGAACGATTAGCGGGGGGGTCAATGAGCAGTTCTTC.

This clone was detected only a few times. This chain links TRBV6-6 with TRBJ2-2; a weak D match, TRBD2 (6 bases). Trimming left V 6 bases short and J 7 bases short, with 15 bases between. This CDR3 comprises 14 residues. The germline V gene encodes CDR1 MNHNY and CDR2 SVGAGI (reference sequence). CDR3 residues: CASRAGFGIGELFF. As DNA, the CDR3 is TGTGCCAGCAGGGCGGGGTTCGGTATCGGGGAGCTGTTTTTT.

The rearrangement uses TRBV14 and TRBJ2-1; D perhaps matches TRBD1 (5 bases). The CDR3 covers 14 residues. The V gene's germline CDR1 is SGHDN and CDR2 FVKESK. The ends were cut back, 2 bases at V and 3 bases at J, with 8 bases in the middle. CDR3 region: CASSQSRGYNEQFF. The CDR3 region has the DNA TGTGCCAGCAGCCAATCAAGGGGCTACAATGAGCAGTTCTTC. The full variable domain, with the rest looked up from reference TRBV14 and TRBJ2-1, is EAGVTQFPSHSVIEKGQTVTLRCDPISGHDNLYWYRRVMGKEIKFLLHFVKESKQDESGMPNNRFLAERTGGTYSTLKVQPAELEDSGVYFCASSQSRGYNEQFFGPGTRLTVL.

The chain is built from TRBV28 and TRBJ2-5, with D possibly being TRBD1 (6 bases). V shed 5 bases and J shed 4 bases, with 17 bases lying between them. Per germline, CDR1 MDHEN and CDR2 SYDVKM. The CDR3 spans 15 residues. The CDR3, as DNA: TGTGCCAGCAGTCTAACCAGGGGATTAGGAGAGACCCAGTACTTC. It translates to CASSLTRGLGETQYF.